The entry below describes one T cell receptor (beta chain). The record originates from a study of blood T cells in healthy people across ages. Trimming stripped 1 base from V and 6 bases from J, with 11 bases between. Germline V gives CDR1 MGHRA, CDR2 YSYEKL. This CDR3 is built from 14 residues. A sample-barcoded 5' primer and a J-beta primer mix were used in a second PCR of roughly 6 to 12 cycles. Via MiXCR, TCRdb re-called the 5' RACE reads, giving one row per CDR3 protein. The sample has 1.5 million to 2 million distinct CDR3 sequences; roughly 49% are singletons. The sample was blood. This TCR came from a woman aged 35 to 49 in good health. The V gene is TRBV4-1, the J gene TRBJ2-3; D gene uncertain. The CDR3 here is CASSQVSGGDTQYF. CDR3 sequence (DNA): TGCGCCAGCAGCCAAGTGTCGGGTGGGGATACGCAGTATTTT.